These T cell receptor beta chains were read from a single sample in a study of graft-versus-host responses after intestinal transplantation. No antigen has been assigned to these receptors. Only in-frame clones appear in the TCRdb table, and some are missing; sequencing was by immunoSEQ multiplex PCR. The repertoire holds over 70,000 clones, over 85% seen once, with around 0.5% in the top ten. The specimen was unstimulated CD8+ T cells sorted from spleen or lymph node cells, collected before intestinal transplant. The receptors shown here come from a human donor who received an intestinal transplant. CDR3s include the opening cysteine and the closing phenylalanine or tryptophan. A D gene is named only where the DNA matches it firmly. Where a row states a size, it is once, few, many or the class of an expanded clone; other rows omit it.

v_call: TRBV6-1
clone_size: few
j_call: TRBJ2-7
d_call: .
cdr3_nt: TGTGCCAGCAGTGAAGCGTCGGGTAGCACCTACGAGCAGTACTTC
cdr3_aa: CASSEASGSTYEQYF

v_call: TRBV5-5
clone_size: .
j_call: TRBJ1-5
d_call: .
cdr3_nt: TGTGCCAGCAGCTTGGCCATCCCCCCTCAGCCCCAGCATTTT
cdr3_aa: CASSLAIPPQPQHF

v_call: TRBV21-1
clone_size: .
j_call: TRBJ1-2
d_call: .
cdr3_nt: TGTGCCAGCACCTCTCGGGCTATAGTGACGAACTATGGCTACACCTTC
cdr3_aa: CASTSRAIVTNYGYTF

v_call: TRBV27
clone_size: .
j_call: TRBJ1-3
d_call: TRBD1
cdr3_nt: TGTGCCAGCAGTCCTGGGACAGCGAGCTCTGGAAACACCATATATTTT
cdr3_aa: CASSPGTASSGNTIYF

v_call: TRBV9
clone_size: .
j_call: TRBJ2-1
d_call: .
cdr3_nt: TGTGCCAGCAGCGCGCAGACTAATCCCTCCTACAATGAGCAGTTCTTC
cdr3_aa: CASSAQTNPSYNEQFF

v_call: TRBV28
clone_size: .
j_call: TRBJ2-7
d_call: .
cdr3_nt: TGTGCCAGCAGTTCCCCAAAGGTCTGGGGTCCTACCTACGAGCAGTACTTC
cdr3_aa: CASSSPKVWGPTYEQYF

v_call: TRBV19
clone_size: .
j_call: TRBJ2-2
d_call: TRBD1
cdr3_nt: TGTGCCAGTAGTATCCCGGACAGGGGGCCCACCGGGGAGCTGTTTTTT
cdr3_aa: CASSIPDRGPTGELFF

v_call: TRBV27
clone_size: once
j_call: TRBJ1-2
d_call: .
cdr3_nt: TGTGCCAGCAGTTTATCGGTCGGGGCCTTCGACTATGGCTACACCTTC
cdr3_aa: CASSLSVGAFDYGYTF

v_call: TRBV11-2
clone_size: .
j_call: TRBJ2-7
d_call: TRBD2
cdr3_nt: TGTGCCAGCAGCTCGACTAGCTTCCACTACGAGCAGTACTTC
cdr3_aa: CASSSTSFHYEQYF

v_call: TRBV10-3
clone_size: .
j_call: TRBJ1-1
d_call: .
cdr3_nt: TGTGCCATCAGCCGACAGATGGCGAACACTGAAGCTTTCTTT
cdr3_aa: CAISRQMANTEAFF

v_call: TRBV10-3
clone_size: .
j_call: TRBJ1-4
d_call: .
cdr3_nt: TGTGCCTCTACCGGGACCTTTAATGAAAAACTGTTTTTT
cdr3_aa: CASTGTFNEKLFF

v_call: TRBV30
clone_size: few
j_call: TRBJ2-7
d_call: TRBD2
cdr3_nt: TGTGCCGCGGAGGTATTAGCGGGGTACTACGAGCAGTACTTC
cdr3_aa: CAAEVLAGYYEQYF

v_call: TRBV18
clone_size: .
j_call: TRBJ2-5
d_call: .
cdr3_nt: TGTGCCAGCTCCGCTTTCCCAAGACAGGCAGAGGGGACCCAGTACTTC
cdr3_aa: CASSAFPRQAEGTQYF

v_call: TRBV7-6
clone_size: .
j_call: TRBJ2-1
d_call: TRBD2
cdr3_nt: TGTGCCAGCAGCTTACACGGGACTAGCGGATACAATGAGCAGTTCTTC
cdr3_aa: CASSLHGTSGYNEQFF

v_call: TRBV27
clone_size: .
j_call: TRBJ2-2
d_call: .
cdr3_nt: TGTGCCAGCAGTAACTCGGGAGCGTGGGAGCTGTTTTTT
cdr3_aa: CASSNSGAWELFF

v_call: TRBV25-1
clone_size: .
j_call: TRBJ2-5
d_call: .
cdr3_nt: TGTGCCAGCAGTAAGGGACGTACTAACCCCGAGACCCAGTACTTC
cdr3_aa: CASSKGRTNPETQYF

v_call: TRBV6-5
clone_size: once
j_call: TRBJ2-4
d_call: .
cdr3_nt: TGTGCCAGCAGTTACGTTCCGTATCGGGGCATTCAGTACTTC
cdr3_aa: CASSYVPYRGIQYF

v_call: TRBV5-1
clone_size: .
j_call: TRBJ1-1
d_call: TRBD1
cdr3_nt: TGCGCCAGCAGCTCCATGACAGGGGTGAACACTGAAGCTTTCTTT
cdr3_aa: CASSSMTGVNTEAFF

v_call: TRBV29-1
clone_size: .
j_call: TRBJ2-7
d_call: TRBD2
cdr3_nt: TGCAGCGTTCGGTTTAGGGGACTAGCGGGAGGACCTCCTGCCTACGAGCAGTACTTC
cdr3_aa: CSVRFRGLAGGPPAYEQYF

v_call: TRBV27
clone_size: .
j_call: TRBJ2-7
d_call: .
cdr3_nt: TGTGCCAGCAGTTTAGGGACGTTTTACGAGCAGTACTTC
cdr3_aa: CASSLGTFYEQYF

v_call: TRBV5-8
clone_size: .
j_call: TRBJ2-2
d_call: .
cdr3_nt: TGTGCCAGCAGCTTGGGGTCGACAGGGAACACCGGGGAGCTGTTTTTT
cdr3_aa: CASSLGSTGNTGELFF

v_call: TRBV27
clone_size: .
j_call: TRBJ2-1
d_call: .
cdr3_nt: TGTGCCAGCACCGCTGCAGGGCATTACTCCTACAATGAGCAGTTCTTC
cdr3_aa: CASTAAGHYSYNEQFF

v_call: TRBV11-2
clone_size: .
j_call: TRBJ2-1
d_call: TRBD1
cdr3_nt: TGTGCCAGCGGGGGGACAGGAATCTACAATGAGCAGTTCTTC
cdr3_aa: CASGGTGIYNEQFF

v_call: TRBV5-5
clone_size: .
j_call: TRBJ2-5
d_call: TRBD2
cdr3_nt: TGTGCCAGCAGCTCTGGACTAGCGGGAGGGCGGGAGCAGTACTTC
cdr3_aa: CASSSGLAGGREQYF

v_call: TRBV6-1
clone_size: .
j_call: TRBJ1-5
d_call: TRBD1
cdr3_nt: TGTGCCAGCAGTGTAGACGATAGGACAGGGGGCTTCAATCAGCCCCAGCATTTT
cdr3_aa: CASSVDDRTGGFNQPQHF

v_call: TRBV5-1
clone_size: few
j_call: TRBJ2-2
d_call: .
cdr3_nt: TGCGCCAGCAGCTTGGATCCGGGAGACACCGGGGAGCTGTTTTTT
cdr3_aa: CASSLDPGDTGELFF

v_call: TRBV5-5
clone_size: .
j_call: TRBJ2-1
d_call: TRBD2
cdr3_nt: TGTGCCAGCAGCTCACTAGCGGGAGTATCCTCCTACAATGAGCAGTTCTTC
cdr3_aa: CASSSLAGVSSYNEQFF

v_call: TRBV28
clone_size: .
j_call: TRBJ1-5
d_call: .
cdr3_nt: TGTGCCAGCAGTTTATGGGGCAGAGATAGCAATCAGCCCCAGCATTTT
cdr3_aa: CASSLWGRDSNQPQHF

v_call: TRBV5-1
clone_size: .
j_call: TRBJ2-7
d_call: .
cdr3_nt: TGCGCCAGCAGCTTCGGCGGGGTAACCTACGAGCAGTACTTC
cdr3_aa: CASSFGGVTYEQYF

v_call: TRBV9
clone_size: .
j_call: TRBJ2-3
d_call: TRBD2
cdr3_nt: TGTGCCAGCAGCGTAGGGACTAGCGGGATTGATACGCAGTATTTT
cdr3_aa: CASSVGTSGIDTQYF

v_call: TRBV5-6
clone_size: once
j_call: TRBJ2-7
d_call: .
cdr3_nt: TGTGCCAGCAGCTCGTCCGACTACGAGCAGTACTTC
cdr3_aa: CASSSSDYEQYF

v_call: TRBV11-2
clone_size: .
j_call: TRBJ1-3
d_call: TRBD1
cdr3_nt: TGTGCCAGCAGCTTAGGACAGGGAAATAGCGTGGGAAACACCATATATTTT
cdr3_aa: CASSLGQGNSVGNTIYF

v_call: TRBV5-1
clone_size: .
j_call: TRBJ2-3
d_call: .
cdr3_nt: TGCGCCAGCAGCCCTGGAGATACGCAGTATTTT
cdr3_aa: CASSPGDTQYF

v_call: TRBV4-1
clone_size: .
j_call: TRBJ2-1
d_call: TRBD1
cdr3_nt: TGCGCCAGCAAATGGGGGACAGGGTACAATGAGCAGTTCTTC
cdr3_aa: CASKWGTGYNEQFF

v_call: TRBV16
clone_size: few
j_call: TRBJ1-2
d_call: .
cdr3_nt: TGTGCCAGCACCAAGGTGAGGGCCCATGGCTACACCTTC
cdr3_aa: CASTKVRAHGYTF

v_call: TRBV6-6
clone_size: .
j_call: TRBJ2-7
d_call: TRBD1
cdr3_nt: TGTGCCAGCAGTTCTTTAGGGGGCTCCTGGACCTACGAGCAGTACTTC
cdr3_aa: CASSSLGGSWTYEQYF

v_call: TRBV9
clone_size: .
j_call: TRBJ2-3
d_call: .
cdr3_nt: TGTGCCAGCGGGGCAGGCGACACAGATACGCAGTATTTT
cdr3_aa: CASGAGDTDTQYF

v_call: TRBV23-1
clone_size: .
j_call: TRBJ2-2
d_call: TRBD1
cdr3_nt: TGCGCCAGCAGTCAAGGGGACAGGGCGAACACCGGGGAGCTGTTTTTT
cdr3_aa: CASSQGDRANTGELFF

v_call: TRBV13
clone_size: .
j_call: TRBJ2-7
d_call: .
cdr3_nt: TGTGCCAGCAGCTTAACTAGTAGTGGTGGCGAGCAGTACTTC
cdr3_aa: CASSLTSSGGEQYF

v_call: TRBV11-3
clone_size: .
j_call: TRBJ2-7
d_call: TRBD2
cdr3_nt: TGTGCCACCCCAAGGGGTAATTGGACTAGCCGATCCTACGAGCAGTACTTC
cdr3_aa: CATPRGNWTSRSYEQYF

v_call: TRBV5-6
clone_size: .
j_call: TRBJ2-7
d_call: .
cdr3_nt: TGTGCCAGCAGCTTGGACAACTCCTACGAGCAGTACTTC
cdr3_aa: CASSLDNSYEQYF

v_call: TRBV6-6
clone_size: .
j_call: TRBJ1-1
d_call: .
cdr3_nt: TGTGCCAGCAGTTTATTAGACACGACTGAAGCTTTCTTT
cdr3_aa: CASSLLDTTEAFF

v_call: TRBV27
clone_size: .
j_call: TRBJ2-4
d_call: .
cdr3_nt: TGTGCCAGCAGTTTATTGGCAGGGTTCGGGAAAAACATTCAGTACTTC
cdr3_aa: CASSLLAGFGKNIQYF

v_call: TRBV6-5
clone_size: .
j_call: TRBJ2-1
d_call: .
cdr3_nt: TGTGCCAGCAGCCCTGGGCGGAATGAGCAGTTCTTC
cdr3_aa: CASSPGRNEQFF

v_call: TRBV30
clone_size: .
j_call: TRBJ1-2
d_call: .
cdr3_nt: TGTGCCTGGGACAGTCAGGGCTATGGCTACACCTTC
cdr3_aa: CAWDSQGYGYTF

v_call: TRBV6-4
clone_size: .
j_call: TRBJ2-1
d_call: .
cdr3_nt: TGTGCCAGCAGTGACTCGATAGGTAGTAGCGGTGAGCAGTTCTTC
cdr3_aa: CASSDSIGSSGEQFF

v_call: TRBV7-8
clone_size: .
j_call: TRBJ2-7
d_call: .
cdr3_nt: TGTGCCAGCAGCTTAGGGACTCACTACGAGCAGTACTTC
cdr3_aa: CASSLGTHYEQYF

v_call: TRBV5-8
clone_size: .
j_call: TRBJ2-1
d_call: TRBD2
cdr3_nt: TGTGCCAGCAGCCCCGGACTAGTCAAAAATGAGCAGTTCTTC
cdr3_aa: CASSPGLVKNEQFF

v_call: TRBV4-1
clone_size: once
j_call: TRBJ2-7
d_call: .
cdr3_nt: TGCGCCAGCAGCCAAGGGGGGGTAGGGAGCTCCTACGAGCAGTACTTC
cdr3_aa: CASSQGGVGSSYEQYF

v_call: TRBV7-2
clone_size: once
j_call: TRBJ2-3
d_call: TRBD2
cdr3_nt: TGTGCCAGCAGCTTAGTTATATTGCTAGCGGGAGCAAGAGATACGCAGTATTTT
cdr3_aa: CASSLVILLAGARDTQYF